This T cell receptor (beta chain) originates from a study of blood T cell repertoires in COVID-19. Study background: Whether acute or convalescent, the COVID-19 samples came from the United States, Italy and Spain. Nucleic acid was either cDNA or gDNA, and it came from T cells, B-cell-depleted T cells, or PBMCs.

Unmatched junction bases numbered 5, after V lost 3 bases and J lost 8 bases. Germline V CDR1 and CDR2: ENHRY, SYGVKD. The CDR3 is made up of 13 amino acids. Repertoires were generated with immunoSEQ multiplex PCR, while TCRdb's copy carries only in-frame clones and drops some. The table records roughly 500,000 clones, about 91% of them present only once. Sequences were obtained from peripheral blood. The rearrangement links TRBV10-3 to TRBJ1-2; the match to TRBD1 covers 8 bases. The origin of this receptor is a man between 18 and 29 years old with COVID-19, enrolled during active disease. In DNA, the CDR3 is TGTGCCATCAGTGAATGGACAGGGAACGGCTACACCTTC. Translating it yields CAISEWTGNGYTF.